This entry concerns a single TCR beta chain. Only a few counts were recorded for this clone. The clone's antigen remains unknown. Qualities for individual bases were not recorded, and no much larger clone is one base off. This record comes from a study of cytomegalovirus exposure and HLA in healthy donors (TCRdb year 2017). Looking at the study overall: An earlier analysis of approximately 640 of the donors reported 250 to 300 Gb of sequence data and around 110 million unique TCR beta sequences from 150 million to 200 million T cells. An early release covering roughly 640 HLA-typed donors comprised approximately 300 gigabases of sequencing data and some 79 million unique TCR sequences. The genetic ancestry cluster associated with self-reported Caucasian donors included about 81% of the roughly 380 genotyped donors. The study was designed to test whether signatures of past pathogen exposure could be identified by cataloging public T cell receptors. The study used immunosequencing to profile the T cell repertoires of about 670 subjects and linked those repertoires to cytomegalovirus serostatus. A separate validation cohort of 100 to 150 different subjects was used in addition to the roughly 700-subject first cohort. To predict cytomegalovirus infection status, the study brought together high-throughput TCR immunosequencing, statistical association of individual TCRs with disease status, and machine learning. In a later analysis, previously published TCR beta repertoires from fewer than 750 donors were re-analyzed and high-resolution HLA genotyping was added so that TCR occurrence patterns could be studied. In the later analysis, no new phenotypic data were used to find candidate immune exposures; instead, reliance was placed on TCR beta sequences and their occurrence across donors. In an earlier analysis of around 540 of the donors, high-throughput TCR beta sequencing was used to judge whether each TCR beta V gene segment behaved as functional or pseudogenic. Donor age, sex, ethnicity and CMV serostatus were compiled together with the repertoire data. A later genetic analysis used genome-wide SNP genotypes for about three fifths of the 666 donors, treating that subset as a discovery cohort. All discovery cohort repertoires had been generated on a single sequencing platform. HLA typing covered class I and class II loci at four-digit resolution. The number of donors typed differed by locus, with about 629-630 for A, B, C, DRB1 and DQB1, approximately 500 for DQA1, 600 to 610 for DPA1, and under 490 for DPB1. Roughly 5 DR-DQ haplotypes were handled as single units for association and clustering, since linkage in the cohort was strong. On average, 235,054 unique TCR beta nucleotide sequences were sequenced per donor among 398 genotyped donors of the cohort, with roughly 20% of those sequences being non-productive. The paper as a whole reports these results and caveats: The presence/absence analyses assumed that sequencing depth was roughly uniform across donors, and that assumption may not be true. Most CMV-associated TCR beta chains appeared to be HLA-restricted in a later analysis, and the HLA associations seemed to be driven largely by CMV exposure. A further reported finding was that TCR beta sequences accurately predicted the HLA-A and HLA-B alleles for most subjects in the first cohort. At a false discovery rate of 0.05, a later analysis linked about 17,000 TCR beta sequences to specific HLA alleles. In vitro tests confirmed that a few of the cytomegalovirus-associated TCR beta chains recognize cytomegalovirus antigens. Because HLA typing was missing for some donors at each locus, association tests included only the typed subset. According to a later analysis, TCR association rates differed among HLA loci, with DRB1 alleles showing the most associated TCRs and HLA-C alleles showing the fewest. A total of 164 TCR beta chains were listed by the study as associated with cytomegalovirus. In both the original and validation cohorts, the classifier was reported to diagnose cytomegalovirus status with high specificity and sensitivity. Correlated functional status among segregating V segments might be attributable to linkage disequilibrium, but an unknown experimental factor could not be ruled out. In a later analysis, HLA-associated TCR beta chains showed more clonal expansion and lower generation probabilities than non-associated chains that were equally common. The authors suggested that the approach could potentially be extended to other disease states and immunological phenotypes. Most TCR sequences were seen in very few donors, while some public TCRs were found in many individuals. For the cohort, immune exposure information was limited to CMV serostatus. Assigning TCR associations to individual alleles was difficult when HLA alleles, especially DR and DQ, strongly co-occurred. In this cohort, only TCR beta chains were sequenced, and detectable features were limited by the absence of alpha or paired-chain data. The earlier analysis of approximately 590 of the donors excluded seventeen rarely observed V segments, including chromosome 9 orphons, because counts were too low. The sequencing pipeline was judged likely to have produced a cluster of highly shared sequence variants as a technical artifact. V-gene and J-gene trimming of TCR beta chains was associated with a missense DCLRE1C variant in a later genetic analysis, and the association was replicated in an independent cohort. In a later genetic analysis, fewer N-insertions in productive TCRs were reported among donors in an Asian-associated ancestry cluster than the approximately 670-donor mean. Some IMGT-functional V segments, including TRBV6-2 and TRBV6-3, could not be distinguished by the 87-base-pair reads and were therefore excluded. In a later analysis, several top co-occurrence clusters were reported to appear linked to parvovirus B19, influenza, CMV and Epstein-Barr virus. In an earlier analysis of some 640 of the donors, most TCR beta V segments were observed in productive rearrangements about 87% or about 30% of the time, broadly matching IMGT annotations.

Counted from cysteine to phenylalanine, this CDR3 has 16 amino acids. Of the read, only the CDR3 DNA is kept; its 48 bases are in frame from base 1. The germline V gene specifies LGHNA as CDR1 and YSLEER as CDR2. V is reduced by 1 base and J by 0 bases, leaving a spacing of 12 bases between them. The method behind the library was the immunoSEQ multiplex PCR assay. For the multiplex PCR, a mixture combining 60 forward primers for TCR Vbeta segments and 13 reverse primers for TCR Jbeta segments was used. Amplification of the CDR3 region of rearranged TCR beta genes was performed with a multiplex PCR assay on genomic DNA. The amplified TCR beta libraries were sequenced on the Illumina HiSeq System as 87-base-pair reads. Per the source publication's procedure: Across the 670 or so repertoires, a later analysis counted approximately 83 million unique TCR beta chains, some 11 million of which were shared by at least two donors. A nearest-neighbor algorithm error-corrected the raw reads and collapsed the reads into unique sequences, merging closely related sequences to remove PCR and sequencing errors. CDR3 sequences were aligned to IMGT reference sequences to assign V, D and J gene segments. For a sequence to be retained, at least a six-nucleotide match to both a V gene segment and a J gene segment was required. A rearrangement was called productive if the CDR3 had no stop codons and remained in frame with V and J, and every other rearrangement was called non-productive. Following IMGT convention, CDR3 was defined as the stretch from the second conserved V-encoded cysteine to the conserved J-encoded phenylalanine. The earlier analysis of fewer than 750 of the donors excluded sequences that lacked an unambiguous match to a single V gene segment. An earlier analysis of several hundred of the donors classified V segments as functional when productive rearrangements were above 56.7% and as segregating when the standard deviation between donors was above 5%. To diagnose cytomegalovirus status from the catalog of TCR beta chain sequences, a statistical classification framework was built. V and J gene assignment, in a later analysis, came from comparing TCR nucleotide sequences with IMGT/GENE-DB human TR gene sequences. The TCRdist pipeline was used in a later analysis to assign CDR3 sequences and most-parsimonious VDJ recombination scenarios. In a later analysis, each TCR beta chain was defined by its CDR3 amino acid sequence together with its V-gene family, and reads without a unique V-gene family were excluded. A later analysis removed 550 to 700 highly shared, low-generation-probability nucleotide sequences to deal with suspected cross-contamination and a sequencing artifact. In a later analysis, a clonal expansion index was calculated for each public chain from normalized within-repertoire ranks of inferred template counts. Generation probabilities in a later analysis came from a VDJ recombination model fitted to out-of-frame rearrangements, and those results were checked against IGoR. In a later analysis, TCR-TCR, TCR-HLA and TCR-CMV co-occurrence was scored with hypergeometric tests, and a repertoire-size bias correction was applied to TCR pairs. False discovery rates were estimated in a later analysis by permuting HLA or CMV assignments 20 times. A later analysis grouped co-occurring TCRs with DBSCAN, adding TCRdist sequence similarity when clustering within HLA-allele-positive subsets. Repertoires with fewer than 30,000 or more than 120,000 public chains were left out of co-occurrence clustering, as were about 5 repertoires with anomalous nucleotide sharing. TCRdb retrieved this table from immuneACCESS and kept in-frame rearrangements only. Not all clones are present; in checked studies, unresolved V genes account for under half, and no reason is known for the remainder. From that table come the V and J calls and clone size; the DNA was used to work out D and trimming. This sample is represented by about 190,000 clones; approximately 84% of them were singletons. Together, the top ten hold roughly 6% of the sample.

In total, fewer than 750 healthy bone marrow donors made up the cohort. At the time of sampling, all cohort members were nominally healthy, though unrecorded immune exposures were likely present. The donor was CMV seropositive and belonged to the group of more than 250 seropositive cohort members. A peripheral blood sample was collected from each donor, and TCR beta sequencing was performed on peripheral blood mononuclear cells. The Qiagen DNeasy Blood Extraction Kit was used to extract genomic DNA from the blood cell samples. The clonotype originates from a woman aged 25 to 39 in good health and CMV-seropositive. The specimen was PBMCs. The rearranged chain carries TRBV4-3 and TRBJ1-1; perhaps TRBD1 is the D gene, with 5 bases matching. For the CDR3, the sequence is CASSQADRGVNTEAFF. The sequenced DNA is TGCGCCAGCAGCCAAGCGGATCGGGGGGTGAACACTGAAGCTTTCTTT.